This is a list of T cell receptor beta chains from one sample in a study of regulatory T cells in long-lasting Graves disease. Via MiXCR, TCRdb re-called the multiplex PCR reads, giving one row per CDR3 protein. The table shows about 400,000 distinct CDR3 sequences, with 15% occurring only once. These data were also reused for a study on T cells in Graves' hyperthyroidism and ophthalmopathy.

The sample was peripheral blood mononuclear cells (PBMCs), taken at new diagnosis, from a patient treated with antithyroid drugs. All receptors come from a woman aged 40-49 years with Graves disease. Each CDR3 is given with its conserved first and last residue. D genes are given only for firm matches. The size entry is marked missing in some rows and otherwise reads once, few, many or a size class.

cdr3_aa cdr3_nt v_call d_call clone_size j_call
CASSEAAGFNQPQHF TGTGCCAGCAGTGAAGCCGCAGGATTCAATCAGCCCCAGCATTTT TRBV6-1 NA many TRBJ1-5
CASSDNSRGRSTGELFF TGTGCCAGCAGCGACAATTCCAGGGGGCGTAGTACCGGGGAGCTGTTTTTT TRBV9 TRBD1 many TRBJ2-2
CASSGWDRVRYGYTF TGTGCCAGCAGTGGTTGGGACAGGGTACGATATGGCTACACCTTC TRBV6-1 TRBD1 many TRBJ1-2
CASSGEPRTGGYTGELFF TGCGCCAGCAGCGGCGAACCTAGGACAGGGGGCTACACCGGGGAGCTGTTTTTT TRBV5-1 TRBD1 many TRBJ2-2
CASSESMLAAADTQYF TGCGCCAGCAGTGAGTCGATGCTAGCGGCAGCAGATACGCAGTATTTT TRBV10-1 TRBD2 many TRBJ2-3
CAIREDNEQFF TGTGCCATCAGAGAAGACAATGAGCAGTTCTTC TRBV10-3 NA many TRBJ2-1
CASSQGQWDYNEQFF TGTGCCAGCAGCCAGGGACAGTGGGACTACAATGAGCAGTTCTTC TRBV6-2/TRBV6-3 TRBD1 NA TRBJ2-1
CASGDPGQGAQGYTF TGTGCCAGCGGGGACCCGGGACAGGGGGCACAGGGCTACACCTTC TRBV6-1 TRBD1 many TRBJ1-2
CASSQGQGNSPLHF TGTGCCAGCAGCCAAGGACAGGGGAATTCACCCCTCCACTTT TRBV3-1 TRBD1 many TRBJ1-6
CASTDGGQTFHYGYTF TGTGCCAGCACCGACGGGGGACAGACCTTTCACTATGGCTACACCTTC TRBV6-1 TRBD1 many TRBJ1-2
CASSPIWEQETQYF TGTGCCAGCAGCCCCATTTGGGAGCAAGAGACCCAGTACTTC TRBV6-2/TRBV6-3 NA NA TRBJ2-5
CSASVGTGLLLGGRLVTGELFF TGCAGCGCGTCGGTTGGGACAGGGTTGTTGCTCGGCGGGAGGTTGGTCACCGGGGAGCTGTTTTTT TRBV29-1 NA many TRBJ2-2